This T cell receptor beta chain came from a study of blood T cell repertoires in COVID-19. About the research overall: Samples taken during acute and convalescent COVID-19 were collected in the United States, Italy and Spain.

As handled by the study authors: Amplified reference gene primers provided the basis for estimating nucleated cell counts. Assay used: immunoSEQ multiplex PCR; TCRdb lists only in-frame clones, some missing. V and J calls and clone size are copied from that table; D and trimming were computed from the DNA. The table includes tens of thousands of clones, more than 60% detected once. The sequence derives from a human donor in a cohort sampled during active COVID-19. Specimen: peripheral blood.

CDR3 amino acids: CASSGQGDLPSGANVLTF. The CDR3 bases are TGTGCCAGCAGCGGACAGGGCGATCTTCCCTCTGGGGCCAACGTCCTGACTTTC. J is TRBJ2-6 and V is TRBV9; 7 bases are shared with TRBD1. The germline CDR1 and CDR2 sequences are SGDLS and YYNGEE. The CDR3 consists of 18 residues. Losses at the gene ends were 3 bases for V and 0 bases for J; bases not matched to a gene: 9.